The 15 T cell receptor beta chains below all came from one sample that was sequenced in a study of shared clonotypes between healthy human individuals. This table comes from immunoSEQ multiplex PCR, and its TCRdb copy is limited to in-frame clones, with some not included. Altogether over 2 million clones are present, about 90% being singletons, with the ten largest covering around 0.4%. Material: naive CD4+ T cells from PBMCs. As for subset: CD45RA+ positively selected. These receptors all stem from a man younger than 35 in good health. Some clones in this sample may be carry-over from other donors' samples.

In the case of this clone: Distinct nucleotide sequences in the sample also encode this CDR3. The chain uses TRBV14 and TRBJ1-1; no definite D call. The length of the CDR3 is 13 residues. CDR1 and CDR2 from the germline V gene are SGHDN and FVKESK. Trimming removed 2 bases at V and 2 bases at J, with 6 bases between. CDR3 region: CASSQSYNTEAFF. As DNA, the CDR3 is TGTGCCAGCAGCCAATCTTATAACACTGAAGCTTTCTTT.

This sequence joins TRBV5-1 and TRBJ1-4; unclear D gene. The CDR3 length is 13 residues. Germline V gives CDR1 SGHRS, CDR2 YFSETQ. Trimming stripped 2 bases from V and 5 bases from J, with 7 bases between. The CDR3 loop reads CASSFFPNEKLFF. Written as DNA, the CDR3 is TGCGCCAGCAGCTTTTTCCCGAATGAAAAACTGTTTTTT. The variable domain in full, completed from reference TRBV5-1 and TRBJ1-4, reads KAGVTQTPRYLIKTRGQQVTLSCSPISGHRSVSWYQQTPGQGLQFLFEYFSETQRNKGNFPGRFSGRQFSNSRSEMNVSTLELGDSALYLCASSFFPNEKLFFGSGTQLSVL.

V is TRBV9 and J is TRBJ2-1; no firm D call. The V and J ends lost 0 bases and 7 bases respectively, with 11 bases between them. CDR3 length: 14 residues. Germline V gene lookup returns CDR1 SGDLS and CDR2 YYNGEE. The DNA of the CDR3 is TGTGCCAGCAGCGTAGCTTCTACGGCTAATGAGCAGTTCTTC. Translation gives CASSVASTANEQFF. Full variable domain (outside the CDR3, taken from reference TRBV9 and TRBJ2-1): DSGVTQTPKHLITATGQRVTLRCSPRSGDLSVYWYQQSLDQGLQFLIQYYNGEERAKGNILERFSAQQFPDLHSELNLSSLELGDSALYFCASSVASTANEQFFGPGTRLTVL.

The chain has TRBV11-2 and TRBJ2-2; 8 bases are a match to TRBD2. Germline CDR1 and CDR2: SGHAT and FQNNGV. The CDR3 totals 14 residues. V lost 2 bases and J lost 10; bases outside the gene matches: 6. The CDR3 DNA is TGTGCCAGCAGCTTAATCCAGCGGGAGTCGGAGCTGTTTTTT. It is translated as CASSLIQRESELFF.

The gene calls are TRBV15 and TRBJ2-7; TRBD2 aligns across 12 bases. CDR1 and CDR2 (germline): LNHNV, YYDKDF (reference sequence). J was trimmed by 5 bases and V by 0 bases; bases with no gene match: 5. The CDR3 is 16 residues long. The CDR3 bases are TGTGCCACCAGCAGAGACCCGACTAGCGGGAGCGACGAGCAGTACTTC. Its translation: CATSRDPTSGSDEQYF.

V is TRBV5-5 and J is TRBJ2-7, with D tentatively TRBD1 or TRBD2 (5 bases each). The CDR3 runs 14 residues. CDR1 is SGHKS, CDR2 YYEKEE, per germline (reference sequence). The V and J ends lost 3 bases and 5 bases respectively, with 15 bases between them. CDR3 in amino acids: CASSYVGTADEQYF. The DNA for the CDR3 is TGTGCCAGCAGCTACGTCGGGACGGCGGACGAGCAGTACTTC.

V usage is TRBV19 and J usage is TRBJ1-5; no definite D call. The V gene lost 6 bases and the J gene lost 0 bases, with 12 bases spanning the gap. Germline V gene data show CDR1 as LNHDA and CDR2 as SQIVND (reference sequence). This CDR3 comprises 15 residues. This chain's CDR3 is CASSPDGYSNQPQHF. DNA for the CDR3: TGTGCCAGTAGCCCGGACGGATATAGCAATCAGCCCCAGCATTTT.

The chain is built from TRBV6-6 and TRBJ2-7; TRBD1 is a possible D gene (5 bases). The germline V gene has CDR1 MNHNY and CDR2 SVGAGI (reference sequence). There are 15 residues in the CDR3. V lost 8 bases and J 3 bases, leaving 20 bases between the germline ends. The CDR3 DNA reads TGTGCCAGCGGTAAACTCAGGGAACGCCTCTACGAGCAGTACTTC. This sequence encodes CASGKLRERLYEQYF.

The genes are TRBV6-6 and TRBJ2-1, with TRBD1 identical over 7 bases. V lost 8 bases and J lost 0; bases outside the gene matches: 7. This CDR3 is 15 amino acids long. Germline loops: CDR1 MNHNY, CDR2 SVGAGI (reference sequence). The CDR3 is CASEEAGGSYNEQFF. The CDR3 DNA reads as TGTGCCAGCGAGGAGGCAGGGGGCTCCTACAATGAGCAGTTCTTC.

The genes are TRBV5-1 and TRBJ2-7; TRBD2 matches at 9 bases. CDR3 length: 15 amino acids. J was trimmed by 6 bases and V by 4 bases; bases with no gene match: 11. Per germline, CDR1 SGHRS and CDR2 YFSETQ. The CDR3 here is CASSNGGSGSVEQYF. The CDR3 DNA follows: TGCGCCAGCAGCAATGGAGGTAGCGGGAGTGTCGAGCAGTACTTC.

V usage is TRBV6-1 and J usage is TRBJ1-3; D unresolved. The CDR3 extends over 15 amino acids. The V and J ends lost 7 bases and 4 bases respectively, with 17 bases between them. CDR1 and CDR2 from the germline V gene are MNHNS and SASEGT. CDR3 sequence reads: CASISSAQGGNTIYF. In DNA form, the CDR3 reads TGTGCCAGCATCTCCTCCGCCCAAGGGGGAAACACCATATATTTT.

The chain joins TRBV13 to TRBJ1-3; 9 bases are a match to TRBD1. The CDR3 has 15 residues. The germline CDR1 and CDR2 sequences are PRHDT and FYEKMQ (reference sequence). V shed 4 bases and J 2 bases; nucleotides not matched to a gene: 3. For the CDR3, the DNA is TGTGCCAGCAGCTCAAGGACAGGGGCTGGAAACACCATATATTTT. This encodes CASSSRTGAGNTIYF.

The chain is built from TRBV25-1 and TRBJ1-1; D not resolved. The ends were cut back, 1 base at V and 1 base at J, with 10 bases in the middle. CDR1 MGHDK and CDR2 SYGVNS come from the germline V gene. This CDR3 contains 15 residues. CDR3 protein: CASSEFGVGNTEAFF. DNA of the CDR3: TGTGCCAGCAGTGAATTCGGGGTGGGGAACACTGAAGCTTTCTTT.

This rearrangement joins TRBV7-8 to TRBJ2-1; 8 nucleotides align to TRBD2. The CDR3 length is 14 residues. The V gene's germline CDR1 is SGHVS and CDR2 FQNEAQ. Germline trimming cut 3 bases from V and 6 bases from J; bases unmatched to any gene: 4. CDR3: CASSFGTRGNEQFF. CDR3 coding DNA: TGTGCCAGCAGCTTCGGGACTAGGGGCAATGAGCAGTTCTTC.

The chain employs TRBV28 and TRBJ2-5; a possible D gene is TRBD2 (6 bases). The germline V gene has CDR1 MDHEN and CDR2 SYDVKM. V was shortened by 4 bases and J by 7 bases, with 19 bases between the two germline ends. There are 15 residues in the CDR3. CDR3 nucleotides: TGTGCCAGCAGTTCCTCCCGACTAGGAGCCAGGACCCAGTACTTC. It codes for CASSSSRLGARTQYF.